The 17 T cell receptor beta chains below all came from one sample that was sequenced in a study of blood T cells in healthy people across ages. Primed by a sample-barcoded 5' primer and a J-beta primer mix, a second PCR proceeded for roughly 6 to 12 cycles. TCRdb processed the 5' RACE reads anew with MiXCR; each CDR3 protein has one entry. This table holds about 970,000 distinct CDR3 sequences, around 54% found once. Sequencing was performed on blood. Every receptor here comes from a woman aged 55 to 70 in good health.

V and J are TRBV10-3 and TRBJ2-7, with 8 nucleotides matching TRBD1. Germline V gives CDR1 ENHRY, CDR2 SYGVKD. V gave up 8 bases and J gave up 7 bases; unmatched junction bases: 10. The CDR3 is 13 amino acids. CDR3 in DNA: TGTGCCATCGCTGCCAGGGGGCTCGGTGAGCAGTACTTC. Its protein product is CAIAARGLGEQYF.

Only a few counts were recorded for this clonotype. For the CDR3, the DNA is TGCGCCAGCAGCTTGCCTAGCGGGAGTGGGACAGATACGCAGTATTTT. It specifies CASSLPSGSGTDTQYF. The rearrangement uses TRBV5-1 and TRBJ2-3; 10 positions match TRBD2. Germline CDR1 and CDR2: SGHRS and YFSETQ. V shed 1 base, J shed 3 bases, and the junction held 5 bases outside the gene matches. The CDR3 spans 16 residues.

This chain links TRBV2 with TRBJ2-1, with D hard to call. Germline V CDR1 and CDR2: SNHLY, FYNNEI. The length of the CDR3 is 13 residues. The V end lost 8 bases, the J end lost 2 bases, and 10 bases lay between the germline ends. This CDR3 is CASERTTYNEQFF. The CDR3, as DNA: TGTGCCAGCGAGCGAACTACCTACAATGAGCAGTTCTTC.

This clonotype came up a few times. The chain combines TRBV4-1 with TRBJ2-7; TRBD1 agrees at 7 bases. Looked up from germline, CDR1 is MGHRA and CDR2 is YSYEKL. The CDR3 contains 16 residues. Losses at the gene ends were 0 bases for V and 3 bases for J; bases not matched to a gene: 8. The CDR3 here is CASSQDSGGNLYEQYF. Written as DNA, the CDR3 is TGCGCCAGCAGCCAAGATTCAGGGGGTAACCTCTACGAGCAGTACTTC.

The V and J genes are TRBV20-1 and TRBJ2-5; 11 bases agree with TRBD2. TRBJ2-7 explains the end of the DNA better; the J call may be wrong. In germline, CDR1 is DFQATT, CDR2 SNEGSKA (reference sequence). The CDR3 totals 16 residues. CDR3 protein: CSAHTSGSPPLYEQYF. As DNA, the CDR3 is TGCAGTGCCCACACTAGCGGGAGCCCCCCCCTATACGAGCAGTACTTC.

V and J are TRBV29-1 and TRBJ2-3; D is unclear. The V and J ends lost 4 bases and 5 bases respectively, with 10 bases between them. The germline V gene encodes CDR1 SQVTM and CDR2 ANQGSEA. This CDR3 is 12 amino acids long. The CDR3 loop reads CSVVSQQDTQYF. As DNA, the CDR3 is TGCAGCGTTGTTAGCCAGCAAGATACGCAGTATTTT.

The CDR3 is CASSGRTGKETQYF. CDR3 DNA sequence: TGTGCCAGCAGTGGCCGGACAGGGAAAGAGACCCAGTACTTC. The J gene is TRBJ2-5, the V gene TRBV28; TRBD1 matches at 8 bases. Germline trimming cut 5 bases from V and 3 bases from J; bases unmatched to any gene: 5. This CDR3 is built from 14 residues. Germline-derived CDR1 and CDR2 are MDHEN and SYDVKM. Using reference TRBV28 and TRBJ2-5 for the parts outside the CDR3, the full variable domain is DVKVTQSSRYLVKRTGEKVFLECVQDMDHENMFWYRQDPGLGLRLIYFSYDVKMKEKGDIPEGYSVSREKKERFSLILESASTNQTSMYLCASSGRTGKETQYFGPGTRLLVL.

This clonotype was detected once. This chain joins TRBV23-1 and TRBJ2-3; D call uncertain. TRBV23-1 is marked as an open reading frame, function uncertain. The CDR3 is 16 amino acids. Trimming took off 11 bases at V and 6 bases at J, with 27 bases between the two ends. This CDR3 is CAYRSGRLTGVDTQYF. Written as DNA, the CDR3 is TGCGCCTACCGTTCCGGACGGCTAACCGGAGTGGATACGCAGTATTTT.

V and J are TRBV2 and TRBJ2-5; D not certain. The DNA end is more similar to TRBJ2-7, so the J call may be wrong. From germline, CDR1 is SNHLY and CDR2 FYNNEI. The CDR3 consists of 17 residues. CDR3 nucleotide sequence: TGTGCCAGCAGCGAACTCGTCGGGCCCCAAAACCCCTACGAGCAGTACTTC. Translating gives CASSELVGPQNPYEQYF.

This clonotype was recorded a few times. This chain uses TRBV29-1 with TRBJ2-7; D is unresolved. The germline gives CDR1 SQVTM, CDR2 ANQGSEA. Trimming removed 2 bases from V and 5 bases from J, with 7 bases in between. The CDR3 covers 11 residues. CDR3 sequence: CSVETLDEQYF. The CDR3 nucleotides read TGCAGCGTTGAAACTCTCGACGAGCAGTACTTC.

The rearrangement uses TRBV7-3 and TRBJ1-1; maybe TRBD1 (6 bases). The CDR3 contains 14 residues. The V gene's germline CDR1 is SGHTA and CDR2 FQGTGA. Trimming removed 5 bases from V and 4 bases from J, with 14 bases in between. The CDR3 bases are TGTGCCAGCAGCGAAGGGGGTGGTGGCACTGAAGCTTTCTTT. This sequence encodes CASSEGGGGTEAFF. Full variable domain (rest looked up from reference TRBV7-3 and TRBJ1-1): GAGVSQTPSNKVTEKGKYVELRCDPISGHTALYWYRQSLGQGPEFLIYFQGTGAADDSGLPNDRFFAVRPEGSVSTLKIQRTERGDSAVYLCASSEGGGGTEAFFGQGTRLTVV.

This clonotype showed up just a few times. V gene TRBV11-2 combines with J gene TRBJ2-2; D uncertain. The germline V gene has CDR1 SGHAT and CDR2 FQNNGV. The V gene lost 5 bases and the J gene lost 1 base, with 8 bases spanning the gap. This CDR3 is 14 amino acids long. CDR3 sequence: CASSPVGNTGELFF. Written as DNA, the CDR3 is TGTGCCAGCAGCCCCGTGGGGAACACCGGGGAGCTGTTTTTT.

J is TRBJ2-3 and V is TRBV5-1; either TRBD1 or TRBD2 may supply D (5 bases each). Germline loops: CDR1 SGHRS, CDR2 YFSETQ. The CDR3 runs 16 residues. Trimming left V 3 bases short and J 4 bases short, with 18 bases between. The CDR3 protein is CASSSSGTRGADTQYF. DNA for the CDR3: TGCGCCAGCAGCTCTTCCGGGACCCGAGGGGCAGATACGCAGTATTTT.

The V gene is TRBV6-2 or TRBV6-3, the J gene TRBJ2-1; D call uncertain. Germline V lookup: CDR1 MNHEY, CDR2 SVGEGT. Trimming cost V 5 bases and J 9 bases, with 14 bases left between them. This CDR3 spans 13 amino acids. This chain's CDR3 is CASSPSTRGEQFF. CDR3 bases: TGTGCCAGCAGTCCTTCCACCCGTGGTGAGCAGTTCTTC.

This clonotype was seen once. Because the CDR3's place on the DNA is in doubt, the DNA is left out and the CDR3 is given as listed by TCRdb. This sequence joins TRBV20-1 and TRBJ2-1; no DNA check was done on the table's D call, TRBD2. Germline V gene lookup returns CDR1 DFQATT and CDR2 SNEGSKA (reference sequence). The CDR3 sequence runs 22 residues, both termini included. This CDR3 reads CSAVYLCASTSYWLAGGNEQFF.

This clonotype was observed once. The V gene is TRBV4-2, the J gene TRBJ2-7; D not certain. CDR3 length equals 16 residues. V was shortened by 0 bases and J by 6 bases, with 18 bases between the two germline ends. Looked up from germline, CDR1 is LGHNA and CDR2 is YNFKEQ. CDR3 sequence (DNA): TGTGCCAGCAGCCAAGAAGAAGGATCCCTGGTCGGCGAGCAGTACTTC. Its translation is CASSQEEGSLVGEQYF.

CDR3 sequence: CASSLQGVHTEAFF. As DNA, the CDR3 is TGTGCCAGCAGCTTACAGGGGGTCCACACTGAAGCTTTCTTT. The chain carries TRBV7-9 and TRBJ1-1; 7 bases are shared with TRBD1. Germline CDR1 and CDR2: SEHNR and FQNEAQ (reference sequence). The CDR3 covers 14 residues. J was trimmed by 3 bases and V by 2 bases; bases with no gene match: 3.